This T cell receptor beta chain was identified during a study of blood T cell repertoires in COVID-19. Study in general: Spain, Italy and the United States supplied samples that represented acute and convalescent COVID-19. T cells, B-cell-depleted T cells, or PBMCs provided the cDNA or gDNA that served as material.

Repertoires were generated with immunoSEQ multiplex PCR, while TCRdb's copy carries only in-frame clones and drops some. This sample carries approximately 190,000 clones, around 83% of them seen once, and the ten largest clones take 20% to 25%. Per germline, CDR1 LGHNA and CDR2 YSLEER. The length of the CDR3 is 15 residues. V was cut by 0 bases and J by 7 bases, with 16 bases left in between. Enrollees, about 18 to 89 years old, lived in 20 to 25 US areas. Participants' reported clinical history set cohort assignment. The sequenced material came from PBMCs or T cells enriched from blood (not recorded which). The TCR comes from a woman aged 40 to 55 in a cohort exposed to, infected with or recovered from COVID-19 (not recorded which). The genes are TRBV4-3 and TRBJ2-7, with D tentatively TRBD2 (6 bases). The CDR3, as DNA: TGCGCCAGCAGCCAAGATTGGGCGGGGAGCCGTGAGCAGTACTTC. Its translation is CASSQDWAGSREQYF.